These 7 T cell receptor beta chains share one sample of origin, sequenced in a study of blood T cell repertoires in COVID-19. TCRdb's table, derived via immunoSEQ multiplex PCR, lists solely in-frame clones and lacks some. The sample yields some 150,000 clones, roughly 82% seen once. Sequenced: peripheral blood. The receptor source for this set is a woman in her 50s with acute or convalescent COVID-19.

V usage is TRBV3-1 (or the pseudogene TRBV3-2) and J usage is TRBJ2-7; TRBD1 might be the D (6 bases). The V gene's germline CDR1 is LGHDT and CDR2 YNNKEL (reference sequence). The CDR3 is 14 amino acids. Trimming took off 1 base at V and 7 bases at J, with 14 bases between the two ends. The CDR3 sequence is CASSQVGFTGEQYF. CDR3 DNA sequence: TGTGCCAGCAGCCAAGTTGGCTTTACAGGGGAGCAGTACTTC.

The CDR3 region has the DNA TGCAGTGCTACATCGGGGGAAAAACTGTTTTTT. It translates to CSATSGEKLFF. The rearrangement uses TRBV20-1 and TRBJ1-4; no definite D call. Per the germline V gene, CDR1 is DFQATT and CDR2 is SNEGSKA (reference sequence). With 4 bases removed from V and 8 bases from J, the gap between germline ends came to 8 bases. CDR3 length: 11 amino acids.

V usage is TRBV18 and J usage is TRBJ2-3; 10 bases align to TRBD1. The CDR3 covers 14 residues. The junction had 1 base not matched to a gene; V was cut back by 3 bases and J by 4 bases. CDR1 and CDR2 from the germline V gene are KGHSH and LQKENI. CDR3 protein: CASSPGQGPDTQYF. Here the CDR3 DNA reads TGTGCCAGCTCACCGGGACAGGGGCCAGATACGCAGTATTTT.

This sequence joins TRBV9 and TRBJ2-3, with a possible D match to TRBD1 (5 bases). V was shortened by 0 bases and J by 4 bases, with 15 bases between the two germline ends. CDR3 length: 16 residues. Germline V gene data show CDR1 as SGDLS and CDR2 as YYNGEE. The CDR3 protein is CASSVASQGLADTQYF. CDR3 nucleotides: TGTGCCAGCAGCGTAGCCAGTCAGGGATTGGCAGATACGCAGTATTTT.

The chain joins TRBV24-1 to TRBJ1-1; D gene uncertain. There are 13 residues in the CDR3. Germline CDR1 and CDR2: KGHDR and SFDVKD. The V end lost 4 bases, the J end lost 1 base, and 6 bases lay between the germline ends. The CDR3 loop reads CATSDGANTEAFF. CDR3 DNA: TGTGCCACCAGTGACGGTGCGAACACTGAAGCTTTCTTT.

The DNA of the CDR3 is TGTGCCAGCAGTCAATCCGGGATTAAGGGTATTGCGGAGACCCAGTACTTC. It is translated as CASSQSGIKGIAETQYF. The chain combines TRBV28 with TRBJ2-5, with D tentatively TRBD2 (5 bases). CDR1 and CDR2 from the germline V gene are MDHEN and SYDVKM. CDR3 length: 17 amino acids. Trimming stripped 5 bases from V and 5 bases from J, with 24 bases between.

The J gene is TRBJ2-7, the V gene TRBV6-1; maybe TRBD2 (5 bases). Germline CDR1 is MNHNS and CDR2 is SASEGT. This CDR3 is 17 amino acids long. V shed 4 bases and J shed 2 bases, with 21 bases lying between them. This CDR3 reads CASSVTSGILATYEQYF. The CDR3 DNA is TGTGCCAGCAGTGTGACTTCCGGGATACTTGCTACCTACGAGCAGTACTTC.